The rows below give T cell receptor beta chains drawn from one sample of a study of monozygotic twins with inflammatory bowel disease. For each CDR3 protein, TCRdb gives one entry from its re-call of the 5' RACE reads, without DNA. The sample data list some 200,000 distinct CDR3 sequences. The specimen was blood. These receptors came from a human donor with ulcerative colitis or Crohn's disease, or a healthy co-twin of an affected twin (not recorded which). Both conserved end residues are part of each CDR3. Fields, in order: V gene, J gene, CDR3 protein.

>TRBV5-6|TRBJ1-1
CASSPLGRREAFF
>TRBV5-1|TRBJ1-1
CASSPAGLTEAFF
>TRBV4-1|TRBJ2-3
CASSQVWGDEDTQYF
>TRBV20-1|TRBJ2-5
CSAILAGQETQYF
>TRBV6-1|TRBJ2-1
CASSPGFGGGGLFFNEQFF
>TRBV7-2|TRBJ1-1
CASSLARTSTEAFF
>TRBV19|TRBJ2-1
CASNWGGRNEQFF
>TRBV5-1|TRBJ2-1
CASRLAGISYNEQFF
>TRBV5-1|TRBJ2-7
CASHPAGSSYEQYF
>TRBV19|TRBJ1-2
CASTHVDRPPDYTF
>TRBV29-1|TRBJ1-1
CSAEGTGQTEAFF
>TRBV7-6|TRBJ2-1
CASSLDGTGVGRRFF
>TRBV5-8|TRBJ2-3
CASSLLGVSTDTQYF
>TRBV5-5|TRBJ1-1
CASRSDRGGLLSFF
>TRBV9|TRBJ2-7
CASSTSGVSYEQYF
>TRBV7-9|TRBJ1-2
CASTPYRTGLTYGYTF
>TRBV12-3/TRBV12-4|TRBJ1-3
CASTRDSFSGNTIYF
>TRBV7-9|TRBJ2-2
CALAVDVTGELFF
>TRBV29-1|TRBJ2-3
CSGRTGPTDTQYF
>TRBV7-9|TRBJ1-1
CASSPFLGTEAFF
>TRBV2|TRBJ2-5
CASNHRANSFQETQYF
>TRBV20-1|TRBJ1-4
CSARLEEKLFF